This T cell receptor (beta chain) was documented in a study of T-cell memory formation after mild COVID-19. Study results and limitations: Mainly CM and EM harbored the contracting CD4+ clones; mainly EMRA harbored the CD8+ ones.

TCRdb processed the 5' RACE reads anew with MiXCR; each CDR3 protein has one entry. The table has hundreds of thousands of distinct CDR3 sequences, 15% to 20% seen once. V was pared by 2 bases and J by 1 base, with 12 bases between. Per germline, CDR1 ENHRY and CDR2 SYGVKD. The CDR3 is 15 residues long. Comments on this clonotype: Its target is not known.

Sequenced material: PBMCs or a T cell subset sorted from them (not recorded which). The source is an adult woman who had mild COVID-19 (a few samples of this study predate the infection). Cell type and time point are not known. The chain uses TRBV10-3 and TRBJ2-7; D is uncertain. CDR3 protein: CAISEGRQLSYEQYF. The CDR3 region has the DNA TGTGCCATCAGTGAGGGACGGCAATTATCCTACGAGCAGTACTTC.